Shown below are 12 T cell receptor beta chains from a single sample sequenced in a study of blood T cell repertoires in COVID-19. The repertoire was sequenced with immunoSEQ multiplex PCR; TCRdb's copy has only in-frame clones and lacks some. The sample carries some 670,000 clones, approximately 90% recorded once. The sequencing input was peripheral blood. The source of these receptors is a woman aged 18-35 years with acute or convalescent COVID-19.

This clone was counted once. The gene calls are TRBV7-6 and TRBJ2-2, with D perhaps matching TRBD1 (6 bases). The germline V gene has CDR1 SGHVS and CDR2 FNYEAQ. Trimming shortened V by 1 base and J by 7 bases, and 13 bases separated the two germline ends. The CDR3 is made up of 15 amino acids. The CDR3 is CASSLGQGIGGELFF. The CDR3 DNA follows: TGTGCCAGCAGCTTAGGGCAGGGGATTGGCGGGGAGCTGTTTTTT.

This chain joins TRBV10-3 and TRBJ1-3, with TRBD1 as a possible D gene (6 bases). Germline CDR1 and CDR2: ENHRY and SYGVKD. The CDR3 consists of 17 residues. The V end was cut by 0 bases, the J end by 8 bases, with 20 bases between. The CDR3: CAISESTPGRGLHTIYF. CDR3 bases: TGTGCCATCAGTGAGTCGACGCCGGGCAGGGGATTACACACCATATATTTT.

V is TRBV9 and J is TRBJ2-1; maybe TRBD1 (6 bases). V was pared by 1 base and J by 5 bases, with 13 bases between. This CDR3 is 15 amino acids long. Germline CDR1 SGDLS, CDR2 YYNGEE. DNA for the CDR3: TGTGCCAGCAGCGTATGGGCAGGGGCGAACAATGAGCAGTTCTTC. This codes for CASSVWAGANNEQFF.

The J gene is TRBJ2-1, the V gene TRBV3-1 (or the pseudogene TRBV3-2), with a possible D match to TRBD1 (6 bases). Germline V gene data show CDR1 as LGHDT and CDR2 as YNNKEL (reference sequence). The CDR3 length is 13 residues. V was pared by 4 bases and J by 7 bases, with 11 bases between. The CDR3 spells CASSRDTRNEQFF. CDR3 nucleotides: TGTGCCAGCAGCCGGGACACGAGGAATGAGCAGTTCTTC.

This clone showed up just once. CDR3 in DNA: TGTGCCAGCAGTTCCCGGGGACATAGGAATGAAAAACTGTTTTTT. Amino acid sequence: CASSSRGHRNEKLFF. The chain carries TRBV6-6 and TRBJ1-4; D is perhaps TRBD1 (6 bases). Germline V gives CDR1 MNHNY, CDR2 SVGAGI (reference sequence). This CDR3 region has 15 residues. V was clipped by 4 bases and J by 5 bases, with 14 bases between them.

The chain joins TRBV5-3 to TRBJ1-5; 9 bases fit TRBD1. TRBV5-3 is flagged as an ORF with uncertain function. Trimming at V came to 10 bases and at J to 2 bases, leaving 4 bases not matched to a gene. There are 13 residues in the CDR3. DNA of the CDR3: TGTGCCGCCACAGGGGGCCGCAATCAGCCCCAGCATTTT. This gives the protein CAATGGRNQPQHF.

The CDR3 region is CASSQDLRLAPAYNEQFF. The DNA of the CDR3 is TGTGCCAGCAGCCAAGATCTTCGACTAGCCCCCGCCTACAATGAGCAGTTCTTC. The gene calls are TRBV4-2 and TRBJ2-1; TRBD2 agrees at 7 bases. V was pared by 0 bases and J by 2 bases, with 10 bases of the junction left unmatched. The CDR3 has 18 residues. Per the germline V gene, CDR1 is LGHNA and CDR2 is YNFKEQ.

The rearrangement joins TRBV7-2 to TRBJ1-6; D not resolved. Between the trimmed V and J ends, which lost 1 base and 0 bases, there was a span of 7 bases. In germline, CDR1 is SGHTA, CDR2 FQGNSA. This CDR3 is 16 amino acids long. In DNA form, the CDR3 reads TGTGCCAGCAGCTTAGTGAGTGGCTCCTATAATTCACCCCTCCACTTT. Protein product: CASSLVSGSYNSPLHF.

The chain carries TRBV6-5 and TRBJ1-1; tentative D call: TRBD1 (5 bases). Germline V gene lookup returns CDR1 MNHEY and CDR2 SVGAGI. The CDR3 is 13 amino acids. Trimming removed 8 bases from V and 3 bases from J, with 13 bases in between. CDR3 region: CASRTGEHTEAFF. CDR3 nucleotides: TGTGCCAGCCGGACGGGGGAACACACTGAAGCTTTCTTT.

The chain uses TRBV24-1 and TRBJ2-1, with D possibly TRBD2 on 6 matching bases. CDR3 length: 16 residues. Germline CDR1 reads KGHDR; CDR2 reads SFDVKD. V was shortened by 0 bases and J by 6 bases, with 14 bases between the two germline ends. In nucleotides, the CDR3 is TGTGCCACCAGTGATTTGCGGGGGATAGGTAGCAATGAGCAGTTCTTC. This codes for CATSDLRGIGSNEQFF.

This clone has a handful of counts. This CDR3 is also generated by other DNA sequences in the sample. V gene TRBV9 combines with J gene TRBJ2-7, with 9 bases identical to TRBD2. CDR3 length equals 15 residues. Germline-derived CDR1 and CDR2 are SGDLS and YYNGEE. With 0 bases clipped from V and 4 bases from J, the junction kept 5 bases outside the gene matches. The CDR3 spells CASSVGGSGGYEQYF. CDR3 in DNA: TGTGCCAGCAGCGTAGGTGGTAGCGGGGGTTACGAGCAGTACTTC.

In regard to this clone: At one end, the junction sequence differs from germline, possibly due to a read error. This sequence joins TRBV6-2 or TRBV6-3 and TRBJ2-1; D is ambiguous. Germline CDR1 reads MNHEY; CDR2 reads SVGEGT. The CDR3 spans 13 residues. The CDR3 DNA sequence: TGTGCCAGCAGTTACTCCTGGTACACTGAGCAGTTCTTC. Amino acids: CASSYSWYTEQFF.